This TCR beta chain was recovered during a study of CD8+ T cells in alopecia areata (dated by TCRdb to 2017 to 2018). Looking at the study overall: Treated patients were enrolled in an open-label pilot trial of oral tofacitinib, 5 to 10 mg twice daily, for moderate-to-severe alopecia areata. Tofacitinib was given for 6 to 18 months, followed by 6 months of follow-up off drug to assess delayed response and recurrence. To study T cell clonal expansion in alopecia areata, the researchers applied high-throughput TCRbeta sequencing to both the C3H/HeJ mouse model and human patients. On the human side, TCRbeta sequencing was run on scalp tissue and on sorted CD4+ and CD8+ peripheral blood T cells from healthy controls and from alopecia areata patients with either patchy or totalis/universalis disease. Biopsies were taken from tofacitinib-treated patients at baseline and again at 4 and 24 weeks into treatment, and several of those patients also had a later scalp biopsy. Clonality in the scalp was compared among normal scalp (n=4), patchy alopecia areata scalp (n=8), and alopecia totalis/universalis scalp (n=8). RNA came from the PAXgene miRNA kit for fixed scalp, the miRNeasy kit for PBMCs, and the RNeasy kit for mouse skin. TCRbeta CDR3 regions were amplified by immunoSEQ multiplex PCR with 35 Vbeta forward and 13 Jbeta reverse primers.

The library was built by means of the immunoSEQ multiplex PCR assay. RNA was extracted from all samples and reverse transcribed into cDNA, which served as template for TCR sequencing. SuperScript III was used to make first-strand cDNA, primed with a 2:1 mix of oligo-dT and random hexamers. Amplification bias was assessed with a synthetic immune receptor repertoire, and residual bias was removed computationally. The paper's data handling went like this. Raw reads were preprocessed to remove errors, and CDR3 was defined according to IMGT conventions as the region from the conserved cysteine to phenylalanine. Clonality was computed as 1 minus the Shannon entropy, with the entropy normalized by log2 of the number of productive unique TCRs. CD4 or CD8 identity of scalp clones was inferred by cross-referencing scalp TCRbeta sequences with sorted blood CD4 and CD8 repertoires. This immuneACCESS table, as held by TCRdb, lists in-frame sequences with V and J called but not all clones. Of the missing ones, under half trace to an unresolved V gene in checked studies; the others have no known cause. The V and J calls and clone size are taken from that table; D and trimming were inferred from the DNA. The sample data list about 200,000 clones, and around 62% of these were observed just once. The top ten clones comprise less than 0.6% of the sample.

CDR1 and CDR2, looked up from the germline V gene (reference sequence), are GTSNPN and SVGIG. CDR3 length: 13 amino acids, cysteine to phenylalanine. Only the CDR3 part of the read is kept: 39 bases, read in frame from the first base. V is pared back by 1 base and J by 12 bases, with 16 bases lying between the germline termini. The label giving this sample's time point can be read as: baseline before oral tofacitinib. Peripheral blood and lesional scalp punch biopsies were obtained from patients with alopecia areata. PBMCs were separated by density centrifugation and stained for CD3, CD4 and CD8, after which CD4+ and CD8+ T cells were sorted on a FACSAria. There are a few counts of this clone. Its antigen remains unidentified. Qualities for individual bases were not recorded, and no much larger clone is one base off. What the research found in general, with its limitations: Scalp TCR repertoire analysis is complicated because resident alphabeta T cells in normal human skin are also sequenced, whereas mouse skin is dominated by gammadelta T cells. TCR sequences shared between patients were less clear than in mice, possibly partly because of HLA diversity in the patient population. Compared with normal scalp, lesional scalp, particularly in alopecia totalis/universalis, had higher clonality and more expanded CD8+ clones, which suggests antigenic drive.

The TCR originated in a human donor with alopecia areata. In this chain, TRBV30 is recombined with TRBJ2-1; TRBD1 could be the D gene, as 6 bases match. The sample here was CD4+ T cells sorted from blood, taken at week 0. The CDR3 reads as follows: CAWSGPEQGRQFF. The sequenced DNA: TGTGCCTGGAGTGGGCCCGAACAGGGCAGGCAGTTCTTC. The entire variable domain, with the stretches around the CDR3 drawn from the reference TRBV30 and TRBJ2-1 proteins, is SQTIHQWPATLVQPVGSPLSLECTVEGTSNPNLYWYRQAAGRGLQLLFYSVGIGQISSEVPQNLSASRPQDRQFILSSKKLLLSDSGFYLCAWSGPEQGRQFFGPGTRLTVL.